This T cell receptor (beta chain) derives from a study of blood T cell repertoires in COVID-19. The table came from immunoSEQ multiplex PCR; TCRdb's copy has only in-frame clones and leaves some out. Of 200,000 to 250,000 clones in the sample, under 90% were seen once. This clone occurred a few times. The CDR3 sequence is 15 residues long. CDR1 SGHAT and CDR2 FQNNGV come from the germline V gene. Trimming cost V 1 base and J 2 bases, with 9 bases left between them. The sample comprised PBMCs or T cells enriched from blood (not recorded which). The J gene is TRBJ2-1, the V gene TRBV11-2; maybe TRBD2 (6 bases). This TCR was sampled from a woman aged 60 to 75 who had recovered from COVID-19. Here the CDR3 DNA reads TGTGCCAGCAGCTTAGGGGAGGCAACCTACAATGAGCAGTTCTTC. Residues: CASSLGEATYNEQFF. Together with reference TRBV11-2 and TRBJ2-1, the CDR3 gives the full variable domain: EAGVAQSPRYKIIEKRQSVAFWCNPISGHATLYWYQQILGQGPKLLIQFQNNGVVDDSQLPKDRFSAERLKGVDSTLKIQPAKLEDSAVYLCASSLGEATYNEQFFGPGTRLTVL.